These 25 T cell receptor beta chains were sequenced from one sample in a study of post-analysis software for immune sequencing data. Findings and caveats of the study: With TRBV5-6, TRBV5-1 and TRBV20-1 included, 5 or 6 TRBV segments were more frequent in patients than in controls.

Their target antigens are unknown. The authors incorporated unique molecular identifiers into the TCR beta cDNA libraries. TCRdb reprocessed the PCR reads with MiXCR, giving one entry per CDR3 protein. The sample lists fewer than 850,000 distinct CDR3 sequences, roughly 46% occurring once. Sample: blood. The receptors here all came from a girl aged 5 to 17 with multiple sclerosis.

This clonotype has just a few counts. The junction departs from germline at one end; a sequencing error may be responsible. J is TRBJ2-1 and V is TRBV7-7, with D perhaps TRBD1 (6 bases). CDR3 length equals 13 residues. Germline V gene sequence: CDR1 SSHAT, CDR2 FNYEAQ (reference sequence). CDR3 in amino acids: CASSFRQDNEQFF. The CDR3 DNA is TGTGCTAGCAGCTTCCGACAGGACAATGAGCAGTTCTTC.

The CDR3 reads CASSSSGGGNEQFF. CDR3 in DNA: TGTGCCAGCAGTTCAAGTGGGGGGGGCAATGAGCAGTTCTTC. The chain combines TRBV6-5 with TRBJ2-1; 7 bases are shared with TRBD2. V shed 4 bases and J 6 bases; nucleotides not matched to a gene: 6. The CDR3 contains 14 residues. In germline, CDR1 is MNHEY, CDR2 SVGAGI.

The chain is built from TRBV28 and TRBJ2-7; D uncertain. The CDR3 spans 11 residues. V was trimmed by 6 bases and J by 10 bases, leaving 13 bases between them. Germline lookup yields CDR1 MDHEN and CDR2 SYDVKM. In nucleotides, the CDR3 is TGTGCCAGCAGACACCTTACGGCCCAGTACTTC. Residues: CASRHLTAQYF.

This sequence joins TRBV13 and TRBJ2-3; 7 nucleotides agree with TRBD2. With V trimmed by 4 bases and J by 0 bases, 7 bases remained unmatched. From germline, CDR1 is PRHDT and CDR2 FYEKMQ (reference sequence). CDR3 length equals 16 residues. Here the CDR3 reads CASSWIREESTDTQYF. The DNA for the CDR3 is TGTGCCAGCAGCTGGATACGGGAGGAAAGCACAGATACGCAGTATTTT.

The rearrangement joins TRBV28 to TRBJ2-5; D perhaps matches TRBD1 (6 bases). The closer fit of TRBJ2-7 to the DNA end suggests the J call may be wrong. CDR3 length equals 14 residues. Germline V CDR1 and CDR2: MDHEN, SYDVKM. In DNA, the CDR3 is TGTGCCAGCAGTCCCCTGCAGGGGCACCACGAGCAGTACTTC. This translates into CASSPLQGHHEQYF.

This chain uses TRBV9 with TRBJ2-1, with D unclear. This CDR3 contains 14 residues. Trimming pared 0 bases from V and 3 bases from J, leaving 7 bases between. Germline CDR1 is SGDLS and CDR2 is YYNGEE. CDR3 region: CASSVDSNYNEQFF. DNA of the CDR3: TGTGCCAGCAGCGTAGATAGCAACTACAATGAGCAGTTCTTC.

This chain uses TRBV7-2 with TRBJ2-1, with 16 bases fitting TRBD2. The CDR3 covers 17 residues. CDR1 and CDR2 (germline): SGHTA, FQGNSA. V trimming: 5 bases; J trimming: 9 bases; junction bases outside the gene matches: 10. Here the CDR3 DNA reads TGTGCCAGCAGCGCGGGGACTAGCGGGAGGGCCATTAGTGAGCAGTTCTTC. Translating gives CASSAGTSGRAISEQFF.

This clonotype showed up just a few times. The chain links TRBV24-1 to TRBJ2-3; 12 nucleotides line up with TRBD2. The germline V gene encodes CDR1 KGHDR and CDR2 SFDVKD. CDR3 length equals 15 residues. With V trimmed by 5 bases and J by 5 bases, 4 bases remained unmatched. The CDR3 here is CATSARLAGEDTQYF. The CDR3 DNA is TGTGCCACCAGTGCCCGACTAGCGGGAGAAGATACGCAGTATTTT.

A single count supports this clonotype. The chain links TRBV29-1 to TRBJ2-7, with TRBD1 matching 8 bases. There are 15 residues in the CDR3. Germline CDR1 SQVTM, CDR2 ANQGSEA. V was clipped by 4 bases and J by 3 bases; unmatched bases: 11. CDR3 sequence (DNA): TGCAGCGTTGGTCCCCCGACAGGGGCGGACTACGAGCAGTACTTC. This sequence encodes CSVGPPTGADYEQYF.

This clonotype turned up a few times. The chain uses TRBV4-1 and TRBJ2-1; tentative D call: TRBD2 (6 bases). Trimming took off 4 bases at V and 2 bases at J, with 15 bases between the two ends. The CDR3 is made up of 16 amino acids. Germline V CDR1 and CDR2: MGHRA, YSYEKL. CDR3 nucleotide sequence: TGCGCCAGCAGCCTGACCACTAGCCACCCCTACAATGAGCAGTTCTTC. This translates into CASSLTTSHPYNEQFF.

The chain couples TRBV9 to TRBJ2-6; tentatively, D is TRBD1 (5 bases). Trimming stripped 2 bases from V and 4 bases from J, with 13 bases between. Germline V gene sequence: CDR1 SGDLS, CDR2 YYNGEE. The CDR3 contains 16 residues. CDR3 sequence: CASSVLTGSGANVLTF. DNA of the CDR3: TGTGCCAGCAGCGTCCTCACAGGTTCCGGGGCCAACGTCCTGACTTTC.

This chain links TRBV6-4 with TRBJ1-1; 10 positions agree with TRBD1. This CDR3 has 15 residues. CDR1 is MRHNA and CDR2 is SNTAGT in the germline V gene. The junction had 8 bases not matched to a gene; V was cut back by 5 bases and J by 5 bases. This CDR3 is CASSPVPGQGTEAFF. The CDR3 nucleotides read TGTGCCAGCAGTCCAGTCCCGGGACAGGGGACTGAAGCTTTCTTT.

CDR3 amino acids: CSPRGVSYNEQFF. CDR3 coding DNA: TGCAGTCCTCGGGGGGTCTCCTACAATGAGCAGTTCTTC. The rearrangement joins TRBV20-1 to TRBJ2-1, with 7 bases identical to TRBD2. The length of the CDR3 is 13 residues. Trimming cost V 8 bases and J 0 bases; bases outside gene matches: 4. CDR1 is DFQATT, CDR2 SNEGSKA, per germline (reference sequence).

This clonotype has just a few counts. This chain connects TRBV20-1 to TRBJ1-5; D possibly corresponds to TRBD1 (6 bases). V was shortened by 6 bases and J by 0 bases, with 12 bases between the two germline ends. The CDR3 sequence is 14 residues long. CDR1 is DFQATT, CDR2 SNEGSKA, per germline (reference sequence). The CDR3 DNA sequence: TGCAGTGCCCGGACAGATAATAGCAATCAGCCCCAGCATTTT. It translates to CSARTDNSNQPQHF.

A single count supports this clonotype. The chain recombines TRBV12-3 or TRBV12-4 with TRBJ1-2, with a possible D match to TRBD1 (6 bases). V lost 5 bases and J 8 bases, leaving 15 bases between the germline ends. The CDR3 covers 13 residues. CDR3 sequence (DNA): TGTGCCAGCAGTCGTACAGGGCGTGAAGGCTACACCTTC. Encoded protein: CASSRTGREGYTF.

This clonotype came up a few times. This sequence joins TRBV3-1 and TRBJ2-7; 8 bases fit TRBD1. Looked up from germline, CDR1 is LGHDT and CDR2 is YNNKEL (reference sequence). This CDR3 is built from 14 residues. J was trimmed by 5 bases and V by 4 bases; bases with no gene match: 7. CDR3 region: CASSPRTGSHEQYF. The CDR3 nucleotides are TGTGCCAGCAGCCCGAGGACAGGGAGCCACGAGCAGTACTTC.

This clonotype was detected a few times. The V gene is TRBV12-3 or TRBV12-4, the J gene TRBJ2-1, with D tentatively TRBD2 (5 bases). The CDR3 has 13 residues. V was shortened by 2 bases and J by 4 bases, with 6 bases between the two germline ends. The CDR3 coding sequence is TGTGCCAGCAGTTTAAAGCGGTACAATGAGCAGTTCTTC. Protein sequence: CASSLKRYNEQFF.

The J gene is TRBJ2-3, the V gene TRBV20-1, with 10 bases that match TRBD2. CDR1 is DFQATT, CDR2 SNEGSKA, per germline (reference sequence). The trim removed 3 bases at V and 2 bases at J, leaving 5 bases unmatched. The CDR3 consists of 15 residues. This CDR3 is CSASLSGRVTDTQYF. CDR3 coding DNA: TGCAGTGCTAGTCTCAGCGGGAGGGTCACAGATACGCAGTATTTT.

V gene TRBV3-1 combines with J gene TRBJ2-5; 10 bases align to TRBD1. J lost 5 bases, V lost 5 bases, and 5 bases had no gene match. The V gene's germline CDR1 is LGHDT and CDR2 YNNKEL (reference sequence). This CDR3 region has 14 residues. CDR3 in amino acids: CASSDRGRMETQYF. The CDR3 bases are TGTGCCAGCAGCGACAGGGGGCGGATGGAGACCCAGTACTTC.

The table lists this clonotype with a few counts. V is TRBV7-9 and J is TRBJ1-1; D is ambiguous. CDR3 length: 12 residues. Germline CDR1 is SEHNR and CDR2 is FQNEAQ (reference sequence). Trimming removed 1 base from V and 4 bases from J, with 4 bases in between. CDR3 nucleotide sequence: TGTGCCAGCAGCTTAGAGAGCACTGAAGCTTTCTTT. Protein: CASSLESTEAFF.

The CDR3, as DNA: TGCAGTGCTAGTGACGGGCGCGGGTACAATTCACCCCTCCACTTT. Translated: CSASDGRGYNSPLHF. V usage is TRBV20-1 and J usage is TRBJ1-6; D uncertain. Trimming cost V 3 bases and J 7 bases, with 16 bases left between them. Germline V CDR1 and CDR2: DFQATT, SNEGSKA (reference sequence). The CDR3 has 15 amino acids.

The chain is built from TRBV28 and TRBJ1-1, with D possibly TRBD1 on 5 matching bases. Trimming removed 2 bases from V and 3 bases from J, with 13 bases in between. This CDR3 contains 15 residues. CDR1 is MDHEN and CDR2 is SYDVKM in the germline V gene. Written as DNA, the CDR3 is TGTGCCAGCAGTTTACCGCCGTGGGGGGACACTGAAGCTTTCTTT. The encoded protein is CASSLPPWGDTEAFF.

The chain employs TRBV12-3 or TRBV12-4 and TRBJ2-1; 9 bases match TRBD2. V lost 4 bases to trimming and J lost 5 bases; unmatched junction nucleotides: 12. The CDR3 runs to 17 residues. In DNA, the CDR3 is TGTGCCAGCAGTTCCCCCGCGGGAGCGGGGGGACACAATGAGCAGTTCTTC. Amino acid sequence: CASSSPAGAGGHNEQFF.

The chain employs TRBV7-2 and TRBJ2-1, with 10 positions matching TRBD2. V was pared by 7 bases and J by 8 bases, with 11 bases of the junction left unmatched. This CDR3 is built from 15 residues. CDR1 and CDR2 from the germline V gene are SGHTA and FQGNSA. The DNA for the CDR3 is TGTGCCAGCACTCACGAGAGCGGGGGGGCGTATGAGCAGTTCTTC. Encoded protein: CASTHESGGAYEQFF. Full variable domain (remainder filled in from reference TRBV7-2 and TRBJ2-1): GAGVSQSPSNKVTEKGKDVELRCDPISGHTALYWYRQSLGQGLEFLIYFQGNSAPDKSGLPSDRFSAERTGGSVSTLTIQRTQQEDSAVYLCASTHESGGAYEQFFGPGTRLTVL.

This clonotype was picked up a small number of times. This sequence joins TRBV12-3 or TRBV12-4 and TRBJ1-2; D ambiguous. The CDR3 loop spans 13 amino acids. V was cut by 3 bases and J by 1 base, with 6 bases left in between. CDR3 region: CASSFLVNYGYTF. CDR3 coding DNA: TGTGCCAGCAGTTTTCTAGTTAACTATGGCTACACCTTC.